These 13 T cell receptor beta chains were sequenced from one sample in a study of OX40 agonist ivuxolimab in advanced cancers. Repertoires were generated with immunoSEQ multiplex PCR, while TCRdb's copy carries only in-frame clones and drops some. Among approximately 90,000 clones listed, 91% were seen once. Sequencing was performed on CD4+ or CD8+ T cells sorted from blood, taken in a trial of the OX40 agonist ivuxolimab. All receptors derive from an adult with an advanced solid tumor such as melanoma, head and neck, liver or kidney cancer.

V gene TRBV14 combines with J gene TRBJ2-1; 8 positions agree with TRBD1. Looked up from germline, CDR1 is SGHDN and CDR2 is FVKESK. The CDR3 spans 14 residues. V was pared by 3 bases and J by 5 bases, with 3 bases of the junction left unmatched. CDR3 bases: TGTGCCAGCAGCCATCCGGGACAGGACAATGAGCAGTTCTTC. Protein sequence: CASSHPGQDNEQFF.

The rearrangement uses TRBV7-3 and TRBJ1-2, with a tentative D call TRBD1 (6 bases). V was trimmed by 2 bases and J by 8 bases, leaving 15 bases between them. Germline lookup yields CDR1 SGHTA and CDR2 FQGTGA. This CDR3 has 14 residues. The CDR3: CASSLVRGSRGYTF. The CDR3 DNA is TGTGCCAGCAGCTTAGTCAGGGGTTCAAGAGGCTACACCTTC.

This sequence joins TRBV10-3 and TRBJ1-1, with a weak D call TRBD1 (6 bases). Germline assignment: CDR1 ENHRY and CDR2 SYGVKD. The CDR3 sequence is 12 residues long. Trimming shortened V by 6 bases and J by 5 bases, and 10 bases separated the two germline ends. In DNA form, the CDR3 reads TGTGCCATCAGCGCAGGGGATACTGAAGCTTTCTTT. Translating it yields CAISAGDTEAFF.

The rearrangement links TRBV28 to TRBJ2-3; TRBD1 matches 7 bases. The germline V gene has CDR1 MDHEN and CDR2 SYDVKM. The ends lost 6 bases at V and 4 bases at J; junction bases unmatched: 10. CDR3 length: 15 amino acids. As DNA, the CDR3 is TGTGCCAGCAGAGGCACCGGGACAGCGGCAGATACGCAGTATTTT. It encodes CASRGTGTAADTQYF.

In the case of this clone: The junction departs from germline at one end; a sequencing error may be responsible. The chain couples TRBV7-7 to TRBJ2-5; TRBD2 aligns across 10 bases. The germline V gene has CDR1 SSHAT and CDR2 FNYEAQ (reference sequence). This CDR3 region has 16 residues. The CDR3 region is CASSLAGGTVGETQYF. The CDR3 nucleotides are TGTGCTAGCAGCTTAGCGGGAGGCACGGTGGGGGAGACCCAGTACTTC. Drawing the rest from reference TRBV7-7 and TRBJ2-5, the complete variable domain is GAGVSQSPRYKVTKRGQDVTLRCDPISSHATLYWYQQALGQGPEFLTYFNYEAQPDKSGLPSDRFSAERPEGSISTLTIQRTEQRDSAMYRCASSLAGGTVGETQYFGPGTRLLVL.

The V call is TRBV6-5, the J call TRBJ2-7; TRBD2 is a possible D gene (5 bases). Trimming shortened V by 0 bases and J by 3 bases, and 15 bases separated the two germline ends. The CDR3 has 16 amino acids. Germline-derived CDR1 and CDR2 are MNHEY and SVGAGI. The CDR3 sequence is CASSYSMWPAGYEQYF. In DNA form, the CDR3 reads TGTGCCAGCAGTTACTCCATGTGGCCGGCGGGCTACGAGCAGTACTTC.

This chain's CDR3 is CASSGSGTKETQYF. CDR3 sequence (DNA): TGCGCCAGCAGCGGGTCCGGGACAAAAGAGACCCAGTACTTC. This chain joins TRBV5-1 and TRBJ2-5; tentatively, D is TRBD1 (6 bases). Germline-derived CDR1 and CDR2 are SGHRS and YFSETQ. The CDR3 has 14 amino acids. The germline V and J ends were trimmed by 4 bases and 3 bases, with 13 bases remaining between them.

The chain has TRBV19 and TRBJ2-7; a possible D gene is TRBD1 (6 bases). Germline CDR1 is LNHDA and CDR2 is SQIVND (reference sequence). Trimming took 5 bases from V and 11 from J, leaving 16 bases between them. This CDR3 has 12 amino acids. CDR3 coding DNA: TGTGCCAGTAGTTTCTTCGGACAGCGGAAGTACTTC. It specifies CASSFFGQRKYF.

The chain has TRBV25-1 and TRBJ1-2; 10 bases fit TRBD1. The germline CDR1 and CDR2 sequences are MGHDK and SYGVNS. The CDR3 sequence is 13 residues long. CDR3 sequence: CATTGTGVDGYTF. The CDR3 nucleotides read TGTGCGACCACCGGGACAGGGGTTGATGGCTACACCTTC.

This chain connects TRBV6-1 to TRBJ2-3, with D possibly matching TRBD1 (6 bases). Germline V gene data show CDR1 as MNHNS and CDR2 as SASEGT. V lost 3 bases, J lost 4 bases, and 11 bases lay in between. The CDR3 loop spans 14 amino acids. The CDR3 region has the DNA TGTGCCAGCAGTGATCAGGGGAAGGCAGATACGCAGTATTTT. Translating it yields CASSDQGKADTQYF.

The chain links TRBV6-1 to TRBJ2-7; tentatively, D is TRBD1 or TRBD2 (5 bases each). Trimming shortened V by 5 bases and J by 3 bases, and 14 bases separated the two germline ends. The germline V gene encodes CDR1 MNHNS and CDR2 SASEGT. There are 14 residues in the CDR3. The CDR3 here is CASSFTGTNYEQYF. The CDR3 DNA sequence: TGTGCCAGCAGTTTCACCGGGACGAACTACGAGCAGTACTTC.

V and J are TRBV7-9 and TRBJ1-2; tentative D call: TRBD1 (5 bases). The CDR3 covers 14 residues. Germline lookup yields CDR1 SEHNR and CDR2 FQNEAQ (reference sequence). The V gene lost 5 bases and the J gene lost 0 bases, with 10 bases spanning the gap. DNA of the CDR3: TGTGCCAGCAGCCGGGGGTTAGCTAACTATGGCTACACCTTC. Encoded protein: CASSRGLANYGYTF.

V is TRBV4-1 and J is TRBJ1-2; D possibly corresponds to TRBD1 (5 bases). The germline V gene encodes CDR1 MGHRA and CDR2 YSYEKL. The germline V and J ends were trimmed by 0 bases and 7 bases, with 9 bases remaining between them. This CDR3 has 13 amino acids. CDR3 coding DNA: TGCGCCAGCAGCCAAGAGTGGGGGAGTGGCTACACCTTC. Its translation: CASSQEWGSGYTF.